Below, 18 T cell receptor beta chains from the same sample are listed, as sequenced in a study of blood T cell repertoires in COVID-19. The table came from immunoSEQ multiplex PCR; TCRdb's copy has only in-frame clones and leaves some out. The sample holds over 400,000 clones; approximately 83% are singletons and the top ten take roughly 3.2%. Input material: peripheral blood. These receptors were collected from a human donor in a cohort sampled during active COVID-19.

The CDR3 region has the DNA TGCGCCAGCAGCTCCCTAGCGGGAGGCACAGATACGCAGTATTTT. Amino acids: CASSSLAGGTDTQYF. This sequence joins TRBV5-1 and TRBJ2-3; 10 bases map to TRBD2. Germline V gene lookup returns CDR1 SGHRS and CDR2 YFSETQ. The ends lost 3 bases at V and 1 base at J; junction bases unmatched: 2. The CDR3 length is 15 residues.

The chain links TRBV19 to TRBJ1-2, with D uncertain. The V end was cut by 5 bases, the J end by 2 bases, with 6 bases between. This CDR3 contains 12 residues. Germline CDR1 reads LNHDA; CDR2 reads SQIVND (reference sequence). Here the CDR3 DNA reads TGTGCCAGTAGTCTACAGAACTATGGCTACACCTTC. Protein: CASSLQNYGYTF.

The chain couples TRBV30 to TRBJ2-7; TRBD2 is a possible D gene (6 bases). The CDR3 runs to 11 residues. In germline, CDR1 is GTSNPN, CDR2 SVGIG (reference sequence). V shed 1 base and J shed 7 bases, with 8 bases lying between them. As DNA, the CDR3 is TGTGCCTGGAGTGAGGAGGGGGAGCAGTACTTC. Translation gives CAWSEEGEQYF.

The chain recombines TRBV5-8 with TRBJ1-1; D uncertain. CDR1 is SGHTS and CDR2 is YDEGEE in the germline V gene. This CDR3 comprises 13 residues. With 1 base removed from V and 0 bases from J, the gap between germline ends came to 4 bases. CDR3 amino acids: CASSLLVNTEAFF. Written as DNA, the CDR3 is TGTGCCAGCAGCTTGTTAGTGAACACTGAAGCTTTCTTT.

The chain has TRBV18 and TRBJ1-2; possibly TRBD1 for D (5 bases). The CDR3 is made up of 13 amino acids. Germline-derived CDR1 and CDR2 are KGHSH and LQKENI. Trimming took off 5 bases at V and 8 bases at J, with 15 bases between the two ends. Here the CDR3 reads CASSLTESGGYTF. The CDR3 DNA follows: TGTGCCAGCTCATTAACAGAATCAGGGGGCTACACCTTC. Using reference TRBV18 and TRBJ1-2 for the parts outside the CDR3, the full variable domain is NAGVMQNPRHLVRRRGQEARLRCSPMKGHSHVYWYRQLPEEGLKFMVYLQKENIIDESGMPKERFSAEFPKEGPSILRIQQVVRGDSAAYFCASSLTESGGYTFGSGTRLTVV.

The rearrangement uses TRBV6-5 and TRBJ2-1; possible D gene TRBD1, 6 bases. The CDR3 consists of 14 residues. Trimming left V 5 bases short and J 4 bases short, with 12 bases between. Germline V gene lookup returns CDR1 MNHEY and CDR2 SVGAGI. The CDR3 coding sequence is TGTGCCAGCAGTACTCGGACAGCTTACAATGAGCAGTTCTTC. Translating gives CASSTRTAYNEQFF.

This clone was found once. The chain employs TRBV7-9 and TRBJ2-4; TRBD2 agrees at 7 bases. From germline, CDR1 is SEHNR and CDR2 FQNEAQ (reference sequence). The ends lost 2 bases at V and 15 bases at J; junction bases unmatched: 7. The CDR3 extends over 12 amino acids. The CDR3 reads CASSLSSGPGYF. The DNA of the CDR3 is TGTGCCAGCAGCTTATCTAGCGGCCCCGGGTACTTC.

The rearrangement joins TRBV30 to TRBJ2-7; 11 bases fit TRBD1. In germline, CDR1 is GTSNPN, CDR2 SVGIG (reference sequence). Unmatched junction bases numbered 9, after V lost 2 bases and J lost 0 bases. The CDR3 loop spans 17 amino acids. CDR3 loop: CAWSRRWTGGSSYEQYF. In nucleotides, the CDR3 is TGTGCCTGGAGTCGGAGATGGACAGGGGGCAGCTCCTACGAGCAGTACTTC.

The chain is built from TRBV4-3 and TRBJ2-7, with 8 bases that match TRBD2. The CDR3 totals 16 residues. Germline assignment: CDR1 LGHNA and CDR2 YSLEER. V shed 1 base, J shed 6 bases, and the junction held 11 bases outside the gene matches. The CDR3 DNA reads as TGCGCCAGCAGCCAAGTCTTTGGAGCGGGAGTTAGCGAGCAGTACTTC. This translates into CASSQVFGAGVSEQYF.

The CDR3 region has the DNA TGTGCCAGCAGAGGGACAGACCCCTCTGGGGCCAACGTCCTGACTTTC. Translated, it gives CASRGTDPSGANVLTF. The V gene is TRBV7-2, the J gene TRBJ2-6; 7 nucleotides agree with TRBD1. Germline loops: CDR1 SGHTA, CDR2 FQGNSA. This CDR3 spans 16 amino acids. V shed 6 bases, J shed 0 bases, and the junction held 5 bases outside the gene matches.

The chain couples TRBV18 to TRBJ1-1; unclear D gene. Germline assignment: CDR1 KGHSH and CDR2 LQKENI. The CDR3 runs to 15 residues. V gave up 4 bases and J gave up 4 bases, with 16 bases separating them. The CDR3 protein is CASSLGLREGTEAFF. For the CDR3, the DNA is TGTGCCAGCTCACTGGGCCTTAGGGAGGGCACTGAAGCTTTCTTT.

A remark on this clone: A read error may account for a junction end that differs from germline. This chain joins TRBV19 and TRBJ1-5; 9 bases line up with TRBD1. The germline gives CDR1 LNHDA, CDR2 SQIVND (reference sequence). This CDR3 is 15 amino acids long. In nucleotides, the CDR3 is TGTGCCAGTAATATACAGGGGGCGGTCAATCAGCCCCAGCATTTT. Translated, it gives CASNIQGAVNQPQHF.

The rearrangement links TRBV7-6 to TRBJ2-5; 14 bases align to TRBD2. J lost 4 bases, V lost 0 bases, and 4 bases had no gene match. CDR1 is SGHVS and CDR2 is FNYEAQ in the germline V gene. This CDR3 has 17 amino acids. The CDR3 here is CASSLAGTSGGRETQYF. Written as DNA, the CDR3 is TGTGCCAGCAGCTTAGCGGGGACTAGCGGGGGAAGAGAGACCCAGTACTTC.

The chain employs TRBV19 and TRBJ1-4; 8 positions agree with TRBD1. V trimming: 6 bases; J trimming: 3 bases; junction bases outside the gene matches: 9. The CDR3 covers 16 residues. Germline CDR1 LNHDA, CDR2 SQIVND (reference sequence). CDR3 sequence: CASRDRATSPNEKLFF. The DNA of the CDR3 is TGTGCCAGTAGGGACAGGGCTACATCTCCTAATGAAAAACTGTTTTTT.

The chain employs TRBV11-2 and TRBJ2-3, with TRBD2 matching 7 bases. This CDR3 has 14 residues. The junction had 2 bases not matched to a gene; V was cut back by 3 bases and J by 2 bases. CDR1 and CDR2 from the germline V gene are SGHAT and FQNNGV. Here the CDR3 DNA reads TGTGCCAGCAGCTTCGCGGGAGCCACAGATACGCAGTATTTT. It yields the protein CASSFAGATDTQYF.

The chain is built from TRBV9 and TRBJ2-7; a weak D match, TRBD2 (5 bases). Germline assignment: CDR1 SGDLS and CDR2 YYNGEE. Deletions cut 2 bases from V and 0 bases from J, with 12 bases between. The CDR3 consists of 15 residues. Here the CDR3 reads CASSVLGSSSYEQYF. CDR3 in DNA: TGTGCCAGCAGCGTCCTAGGGAGTAGCTCCTACGAGCAGTACTTC.

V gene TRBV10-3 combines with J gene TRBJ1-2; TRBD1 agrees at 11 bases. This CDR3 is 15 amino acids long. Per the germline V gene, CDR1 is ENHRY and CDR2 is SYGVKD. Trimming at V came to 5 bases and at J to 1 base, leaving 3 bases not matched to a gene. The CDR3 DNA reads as TGTGCCATCAGTTCGGGACAGGGGGTTAACTATGGCTACACCTTC. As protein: CAISSGQGVNYGYTF.

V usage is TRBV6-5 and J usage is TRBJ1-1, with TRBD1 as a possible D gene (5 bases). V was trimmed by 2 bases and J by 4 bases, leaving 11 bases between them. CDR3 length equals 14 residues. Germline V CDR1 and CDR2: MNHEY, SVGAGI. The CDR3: CASSYVQGGTEAFF. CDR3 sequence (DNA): TGTGCCAGCAGTTACGTTCAGGGCGGCACTGAAGCTTTCTTT.